A selection of T cell receptor beta chains follows, all from one sample in a study of blood T cells in healthy people across ages. TCRdb called the 5' RACE reads again in MiXCR, with one record for every CDR3 protein. The sample has roughly 830,000 distinct CDR3 sequences; less than 80% are singletons. The specimen sequenced was blood. The receptor source for this set is a man aged 25 to 40 in good health. Both conserved end residues are part of each CDR3. A D gene is named only where the DNA matches it firmly. The size field is filled for only some rows; it gives once, few, many or a size class.

cdr3_nt	cdr3_aa	d_call	clone_size	v_call	j_call
TGTGCCAGCAGCTTGCCAGAGAGCTCCTACAATGAGCAGTTCTTC	CASSLPESSYNEQFF	-	few	TRBV7-9	TRBJ2-1
TGCAGCGTTGAACTTGGGGTAGCGGGAGTCTCTAGCACAGATACGCAGTATTTT	CSVELGVAGVSSTDTQYF	TRBD2	few	TRBV29-1	TRBJ2-3
TGTGCCAGCAGCCGGGGACAGGGGGCCTACAATGAGCAGTTCTTC	CASSRGQGAYNEQFF	TRBD1	few	TRBV9	TRBJ2-1
TGTGCCAGCAGTGAAAGGGCGGGCCTTAGCAATCAGCCCCAGCATTTT	CASSERAGLSNQPQHF	-	-	TRBV6-1	TRBJ1-5
TGTGCCACCAGTGATTTCGGGACAGGGTGGGAAACCGGGGAGCTGTTTTTT	CATSDFGTGWETGELFF	TRBD1	-	TRBV24-1	TRBJ2-2
TGCGCCAGCAGCTTTCCCGGGACAGGGGTAATGTACGAGCAGTACTTC	CASSFPGTGVMYEQYF	TRBD1	-	TRBV5-1	TRBJ2-7
TGTGCCAGCAGCCAAGGTAGCGCCCTAGGGGATGGCTACACCTTC	CASSQGSALGDGYTF	-	-	TRBV9	TRBJ1-2
TGCAGTGCTAGAGATCCGGCACAGGGGGCGCATGAGCAGTACTTC	CSARDPAQGAHEQYF	TRBD1	-	TRBV20-1	TRBJ2-5
TGTGCCAGCAAAGGGGGGGGCAGCTATGGCTACACCTTC	CASKGGGSYGYTF	-	-	TRBV7-9	TRBJ1-2
TGCGCCAGCAGCCAAGATCTGAGGGTTGGCTACACCTTC	CASSQDLRVGYTF	-	-	TRBV4-3	TRBJ1-2
TGTGCCAGTAGTGAAACTAGCGGGTACAATGAGCAGTTCTTC	CASSETSGYNEQFF	TRBD2	few	TRBV19	TRBJ2-1
TGTGCCAGCAGCTTAAATGGCCAGGGGTCCTACGAGCAGTACTTC	CASSLNGQGSYEQYF	-	-	TRBV7-3	TRBJ2-7
TGCGCCAGCAGCCAAGTTGAACAGTCTTACAATGAGCAGTTCTTC	CASSQVEQSYNEQFF	-	-	TRBV4-3	TRBJ2-1
TGTGCCAGCAGTGAGGGGGGGACCTACGAGCAGTACTTC	CASSEGGTYEQYF	TRBD2	-	TRBV6-1	TRBJ2-7
TGTGCCATCAGGCTAGCGGGGGGGCTGAATGAGCAGTTCTTC	CAIRLAGGLNEQFF	TRBD2	-	TRBV10-3	TRBJ2-1
TGCGCCAGCACCTCCGTATGGGGGACAGGGGAAGAGACCCAGTACTTC	CASTSVWGTGEETQYF	TRBD1	-	TRBV4-1	TRBJ2-5
TGTGCCAGCAGCCCCGGGACTCTAGTTGGGGCCAACGTCCTGACTTTC	CASSPGTLVGANVLTF	-	-	TRBV5-4	TRBJ2-6
TGCGCCAGCAGCTCAACCGACCAGGGGATATATGGCTACACCTTC	CASSSTDQGIYGYTF	-	-	TRBV5-1	TRBJ1-2
TGTGCCAGCAGCCCGAGGGGGAAGGGTGAAGAGACCCAGTACTTC	CASSPRGKGEETQYF	-	-	TRBV6-2/TRBV6-3	TRBJ2-5
TGTGCCAGCAGCTTCCCAGGGGCGCATCAGCCCCAGCATTTT	CASSFPGAHQPQHF	-	-	TRBV7-9	TRBJ1-5
TGTGCCAGCAGTGAAGTTTCAGGGGCTATTCAGCCCCAGCATTTT	CASSEVSGAIQPQHF	-	-	TRBV6-1	TRBJ1-5
TGTGCCAGCTCAGTTGCGGGACAGGCATTAACAGATACGCAGTATTTT	CASSVAGQALTDTQYF	TRBD1	-	TRBV18	TRBJ2-3
TGCAGCGTTGAAGCAGTCGGGCGCAGTAAAACGACCGGGGAGCTGTTTTTT	CSVEAVGRSKTTGELFF	-	-	TRBV29-1	TRBJ2-2
TGTGCCGAGAAAGGGACAGATACGCAGTATTTT	CAEKGTDTQYF	-	-	TRBV2	TRBJ2-3
TGTGCCAGCAGTAGCGGGGGGGCCAAGTTCTACAATGAGCAGTTCTTC	CASSSGGAKFYNEQFF	TRBD2	few	TRBV9	TRBJ2-1
TGTGCCAGCAGCGACACCGGGACCACCACAGATACGCAGTATTTT	CASSDTGTTTDTQYF	-	-	TRBV9	TRBJ2-3
TGCAGTGCTAGAGAGGCAGCCCGCTATGGCTACACCTTC	CSAREAARYGYTF	-	-	TRBV20-1	TRBJ1-2
TGTGCCAGCAGTCAGCGGGTAGGGGGCATAGGTCTAGCCAAAAACATTCAGTACTTC	CASSQRVGGIGLAKNIQYF	-	-	TRBV6-1	TRBJ2-4
TGTGCCAGCAGCCCTCAGCGGTCCAAGTATGGCTACACCTTC	CASSPQRSKYGYTF	-	few	TRBV7-2	TRBJ1-2
TGCAGTGCTAGTCCTACAGGGGGGAATAACTACGAGCAGTACTTC	CSASPTGGNNYEQYF	TRBD1	-	TRBV20-1	TRBJ2-7
TGCAGTGCCCAGACAGGGGATGATTCACCCCTCCACTTT	CSAQTGDDSPLHF	TRBD1	-	TRBV20-1	TRBJ1-6
TGCAGTGCCCAGTCGACAGGGAGGGCAGATACGCAGTATTTT	CSAQSTGRADTQYF	-	few	TRBV20-1	TRBJ2-3
TGCGCCAGCAGCAGGGAGGAGGAGACCCAGTACTTC	CASSREEETQYF	-	many	TRBV5-1	TRBJ2-5
TGCGCCAGCAGCCAAATCCTCTGGGAGACCCAGTACTTC	CASSQILWETQYF	-	-	TRBV4-3	TRBJ2-5
TGTGCCAGCAGTTACGGCGGGACTAGCGCAGAGACCCAGTACTTC	CASSYGGTSAETQYF	TRBD2	-	TRBV6-2/TRBV6-3	TRBJ2-5
TGCGCCAGCAGCTCGGGACAGGGCGCTAATGAAAAACTGTTTTTT	CASSSGQGANEKLFF	TRBD1	-	TRBV5-1	TRBJ1-4
TGCGCCAGCAGCCAAGAGCGGGGGACCATCCAGTATTTT	CASSQERGTIQYF	TRBD2	few	TRBV4-3	TRBJ2-3
TGTGCCAGCAGCGTTGACAGGCTTAGCACAGATACGCAGTATTTT	CASSVDRLSTDTQYF	-	-	TRBV12-3/TRBV12-4	TRBJ2-3
TGTGCCAGCAGCTCGGCCTCGGGCTACGAGCAGTACTTC	CASSSASGYEQYF	-	-	TRBV7-2	TRBJ2-7
TGTGCCAGCAGCGAGGGACCGTATCAGCCCCAGCATTTT	CASSEGPYQPQHF	-	-	TRBV7-2	TRBJ1-5
TGTGCCAGCGGGACTAACCCAGATACGCAGTATTTT	CASGTNPDTQYF	TRBD2	-	TRBV2	TRBJ2-3
TGCAGTGCTAGAGAAGTTGAGGAGACCCAGTACTTC	CSAREVEETQYF	-	few	TRBV20-1	TRBJ2-5
TGTGCCAGCAGTTTATACGGGGGGGGGAATGAGCAGTTCTTC	CASSLYGGGNEQFF	TRBD2	-	TRBV27	TRBJ2-1
TGTGCCAGCAGTTATTGGGGGGCTCCCTACGAGCAGTACTTC	CASSYWGAPYEQYF	-	-	TRBV6-2/TRBV6-3	TRBJ2-7
TGTGCCAGCAGTGACCTGGGAGAGCGGTACTTC	CASSDLGERYF	-	-	TRBV2	TRBJ2-7
TGCGCCAGCAGCCAAGTATTGAGGCGAAGCGGAGATACGCAGTATTTT	CASSQVLRRSGDTQYF	-	-	TRBV4-1	TRBJ2-3
TGTGCCAGCAGTTCCTCTGGGGCCAACGTCCTGACTTTC	CASSSSGANVLTF	-	many	TRBV12-3/TRBV12-4	TRBJ2-6
TGTGCCAGCAGCCCCGTAGCGGGGGGCCCCTACGAGCAGTACTTC	CASSPVAGGPYEQYF	TRBD2	few	TRBV7-2	TRBJ2-7